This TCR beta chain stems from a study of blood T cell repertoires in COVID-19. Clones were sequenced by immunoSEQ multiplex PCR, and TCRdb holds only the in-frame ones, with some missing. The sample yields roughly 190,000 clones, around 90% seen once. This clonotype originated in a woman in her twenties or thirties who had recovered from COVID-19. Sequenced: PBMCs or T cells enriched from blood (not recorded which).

The CDR3 DNA reads TGTGCTAGTGGTCTCGGGGGGGGCACTGAAGCTTTCTTT. Translating it yields CASGLGGGTEAFF. The V and J genes are TRBV12-5 and TRBJ1-1; D might be TRBD1 (5 bases). The CDR3 spans 13 residues. V was cut by 5 bases and J by 4 bases, with 11 bases left in between. The germline CDR1 and CDR2 sequences are LGHNT and FRNRAP.